The 22 T cell receptor beta chains below all came from one sample that was sequenced in a study of blood T cell repertoires in COVID-19. This table comes from immunoSEQ multiplex PCR, and its TCRdb copy is limited to in-frame clones, with some not included. The data contain hundreds of thousands of clones, about 85% of them seen just once; the ten biggest clones take up 12%. Sequences were obtained from peripheral blood. The receptors originated from a woman between 18 and 29 years old who had recovered from COVID-19.

This chain uses TRBV9 with TRBJ1-3, with a weak D call TRBD1 (6 bases). Between the trimmed V and J ends, which lost 0 bases and 4 bases, there was a span of 23 bases. The CDR3 consists of 19 residues. Germline assignment: CDR1 SGDLS and CDR2 YYNGEE. Here the CDR3 DNA reads TGTGCCAGCAGCGTAGAGGGGGGGAGCACCTGGGCGTGGGGAAACACCATATATTTT. Its protein product is CASSVEGGSTWAWGNTIYF. Based on the CDR3 plus reference TRBV9 and TRBJ1-3, the full variable domain is DSGVTQTPKHLITATGQRVTLRCSPRSGDLSVYWYQQSLDQGLQFLIQYYNGEERAKGNILERFSAQQFPDLHSELNLSSLELGDSALYFCASSVEGGSTWAWGNTIYFGEGSWLTVV.

This rearrangement joins TRBV7-2 to TRBJ2-7; 14 bases align to TRBD2. J was trimmed by 4 bases and V by 2 bases; bases with no gene match: 4. The CDR3 is 16 amino acids. Germline V gene lookup returns CDR1 SGHTA and CDR2 FQGNSA. The CDR3 is CASSLYGTSGSYEQYF. CDR3 nucleotide sequence: TGTGCCAGCAGCTTATATGGGACTAGCGGGAGTTACGAGCAGTACTTC.

The chain employs TRBV19 and TRBJ2-1; 7 nucleotides align to TRBD2. The germline gives CDR1 LNHDA, CDR2 SQIVND (reference sequence). The CDR3 loop spans 13 amino acids. V was clipped by 4 bases and J by 10 bases; unmatched bases: 7. The CDR3 loop is CASSTVAGEEQFF. The CDR3, as DNA: TGTGCCAGTAGTACTGTGGCGGGAGAGGAGCAGTTCTTC.

The chain is built from TRBV4-1 and TRBJ2-3; D not certain. V lost 1 base and J lost 5, with 7 bases in between. Germline lookup yields CDR1 MGHRA and CDR2 YSYEKL. The CDR3 sequence is 13 residues long. The CDR3 DNA follows: TGCGCCAGCAGCCAAGTTGTCCTAGATACGCAGTATTTT. Residues: CASSQVVLDTQYF.

The chain links TRBV9 to TRBJ2-1; TRBD1 aligns across 8 bases. The germline V gene encodes CDR1 SGDLS and CDR2 YYNGEE. The CDR3 runs to 15 residues. V trimming: 0 bases; J trimming: 3 bases; junction bases outside the gene matches: 2. This CDR3 reads CASSVGTGSYNEQFF. CDR3 in DNA: TGTGCCAGCAGCGTAGGGACAGGGAGCTACAATGAGCAGTTCTTC.

V and J are TRBV3-1 (or the pseudogene TRBV3-2) and TRBJ2-4; the D is unclear. Germline CDR1 and CDR2: LGHDT and YNNKEL (reference sequence). The CDR3 spans 13 residues. Trimming cost V 1 base and J 15 bases, with 16 bases left between them. The CDR3 DNA reads as TGTGCCAGCAGCCAAGTTGCAGCCACGGGTCTGTACTTC. Amino acid sequence: CASSQVAATGLYF.

The sample holds a few counts of this clone. This chain joins TRBV7-2 and TRBJ2-1; 8 bases map to TRBD2. The CDR3 length is 14 residues. Germline V lookup: CDR1 SGHTA, CDR2 FQGNSA. V shed 4 bases, J shed 8 bases, and the junction held 7 bases outside the gene matches. The CDR3 sequence: CASSSLTSGYEQFF. The CDR3, as DNA: TGTGCCAGCAGCTCATTAACTAGCGGTTATGAGCAGTTCTTC.

This chain uses TRBV2 with TRBJ2-7; D is perhaps TRBD2 (6 bases). The CDR3 covers 14 residues. Germline assignment: CDR1 SNHLY and CDR2 FYNNEI. Trimming took off 6 bases at V and 2 bases at J, with 14 bases between the two ends. The CDR3, as DNA: TGTGCCAGCAGCAGACTAGTAAATCCCTACGAGCAGTACTTC. The encoded protein is CASSRLVNPYEQYF.

The table lists this clone with a count of one. The V gene is TRBV9, the J gene TRBJ1-5; D is perhaps TRBD1 (5 bases). Germline lookup yields CDR1 SGDLS and CDR2 YYNGEE. The CDR3 is made up of 15 amino acids. Trimming pared 0 bases from V and 9 bases from J, leaving 16 bases between. The CDR3 bases are TGTGCCAGCAGCGTAGGGTGGGGGGAGGACGGGCCCCAGCATTTT. Translating it yields CASSVGWGEDGPQHF.

This clone is a singleton in its sample. The chain employs TRBV28 and TRBJ2-4, with 11 bases lining up with TRBD1. The junction had 4 bases not matched to a gene; V was cut back by 5 bases and J by 7 bases. The germline V gene encodes CDR1 MDHEN and CDR2 SYDVKM. CDR3 length: 14 residues. The CDR3 loop reads CASSGGTGGNIQYF. The CDR3 bases are TGTGCCAGCAGTGGGGGGACAGGGGGTAACATTCAGTACTTC.

This chain uses TRBV7-3 with TRBJ2-2; TRBD2 matches at 9 bases. CDR3 length equals 19 residues. With 3 bases clipped from V and 6 bases from J, the junction kept 17 bases outside the gene matches. Germline CDR1 is SGHTA and CDR2 is FQGTGA. Here the CDR3 reads CASSFSGEAGGRGAGELFF. DNA of the CDR3: TGTGCCAGCAGCTTTTCCGGCGAAGCGGGAGGAAGGGGGGCCGGGGAGCTGTTTTTT.

This clone has just one count. This sequence joins TRBV5-5 and TRBJ1-1; D might be TRBD1 (5 bases). CDR3 length: 13 residues. Trimming left V 1 base short and J 6 bases short, with 10 bases between. CDR1 SGHKS and CDR2 YYEKEE come from the germline V gene (reference sequence). The CDR3 DNA sequence: TGTGCCAGCAGCTTGCCAGGGTCTGCTGAAGCTTTCTTT. It translates to CASSLPGSAEAFF.

There are a few counts of this clone. The J gene is TRBJ2-7, the V gene TRBV5-1, with D perhaps TRBD1 (6 bases). The germline V gene encodes CDR1 SGHRS and CDR2 YFSETQ. CDR3 length: 15 residues. Trimming shortened V by 0 bases and J by 2 bases, and 12 bases separated the two germline ends. The chain's CDR3 is CASSLEDGQTYEQYF. CDR3 coding DNA: TGCGCCAGCAGCTTGGAAGATGGACAGACCTACGAGCAGTACTTC. The full variable domain, rest sourced from reference TRBV5-1 and TRBJ2-7, is KAGVTQTPRYLIKTRGQQVTLSCSPISGHRSVSWYQQTPGQGLQFLFEYFSETQRNKGNFPGRFSGRQFSNSRSEMNVSTLELGDSALYLCASSLEDGQTYEQYFGPGTRLTVT.

This chain connects TRBV7-2 to TRBJ1-2, with D hard to call. The germline gives CDR1 SGHTA, CDR2 FQGNSA. V lost 1 base and J 7 bases, leaving 10 bases between the germline ends. The CDR3 contains 13 residues. CDR3 protein: CASSLGFAGGYTF. The CDR3 DNA follows: TGTGCCAGCAGCTTAGGATTTGCGGGTGGCTACACCTTC.

This clone was found a few times. The chain employs TRBV29-1 and TRBJ2-2; D uncertain. V shed 4 bases and J shed 1 base, with 4 bases lying between them. Per the germline V gene, CDR1 is SQVTM and CDR2 is ANQGSEA. This CDR3 has 12 residues. The CDR3 DNA follows: TGCAGCGTTGTTAGGAACACCGGGGAGCTGTTTTTT. Amino acid sequence: CSVVRNTGELFF.

CDR3 residues: CASSLSQYNEQFF. In nucleotides, the CDR3 is TGTGCCAGCAGTTTATCGCAGTACAATGAGCAGTTCTTC. V usage is TRBV12-3 or TRBV12-4 and J usage is TRBJ2-1; D is ambiguous. The CDR3 sequence is 13 residues long. The germline V and J ends were trimmed by 2 bases and 4 bases, with 6 bases remaining between them.

This chain connects TRBV6-5 to TRBJ2-7; the D gene is possibly TRBD1 (5 bases). Trimming cost V 6 bases and J 2 bases, with 11 bases left between them. CDR3 length equals 13 residues. Looked up from germline, CDR1 is MNHEY and CDR2 is SVGAGI. CDR3 loop: CASRTELTYEQYF. CDR3 sequence (DNA): TGTGCCAGCAGGACAGAACTAACCTACGAGCAGTACTTC.

This chain links TRBV7-9 with TRBJ1-3; possible D gene TRBD1, 5 bases. V lost 1 base to trimming and J lost 2 bases, with 12 bases between them. Per germline, CDR1 SEHNR and CDR2 FQNEAQ (reference sequence). This CDR3 has 16 amino acids. The CDR3 DNA follows: TGTGCCAGCAGCTTAGAGGGGCCCTTCACTGGAAACACCATATATTTT. Translating gives CASSLEGPFTGNTIYF.

This chain joins TRBV9 and TRBJ2-7; D is ambiguous. In germline, CDR1 is SGDLS, CDR2 YYNGEE. This CDR3 contains 14 residues. Trimming left V 0 bases short and J 3 bases short, with 10 bases between. This CDR3 is CASSVGRSNYEQYF. DNA of the CDR3: TGTGCCAGCAGCGTAGGTCGCAGTAACTACGAGCAGTACTTC.

This clone was counted at least ten times. The chain couples TRBV19 to TRBJ2-7; D remains unclear. The V and J ends lost 8 bases and 3 bases respectively, with 23 bases between them. The CDR3 consists of 16 residues. The germline CDR1 and CDR2 sequences are LNHDA and SQIVND (reference sequence). The CDR3 region is CASRDLKGSPFYEQYF. In DNA form, the CDR3 reads TGTGCCAGTCGCGACTTAAAAGGAAGCCCTTTCTACGAGCAGTACTTC. The full variable domain, completed using reference TRBV19 and TRBJ2-7, is DGGITQSPKYLFRKEGQNVTLSCEQNLNHDAMYWYRQDPGQGLRLIYYSQIVNDFQKGDIAEGYSVSREKKESFPLTVTSAQKNPTAFYLCASRDLKGSPFYEQYFGPGTRLTVT.

The chain recombines TRBV18 with TRBJ1-1; maybe TRBD1 (6 bases). The CDR3 totals 14 residues. Between the trimmed V and J ends, which lost 2 bases and 5 bases, there was a span of 12 bases. CDR1 KGHSH and CDR2 LQKENI come from the germline V gene. This chain's CDR3 is CASSPYSQGTEAFF. The DNA for the CDR3 is TGTGCCAGCTCACCATATTCACAGGGTACTGAAGCTTTCTTT.

J is TRBJ2-1 and V is TRBV19; D possibly corresponds to TRBD2 (5 bases). The ends were cut back, 8 bases at V and 2 bases at J, with 7 bases in the middle. Germline V lookup: CDR1 LNHDA, CDR2 SQIVND (reference sequence). This CDR3 comprises 12 residues. CDR3 sequence (DNA): TGTGCCAGTTGGCGGGCCTACAATGAGCAGTTCTTC. Residues: CASWRAYNEQFF.